Reported below is one T cell receptor (beta chain). This clonotype showed up many times. Its antigen has not been determined. Base qualities are missing; no much larger clone stands one base away. The source of the sample is a study of neurological immune-mediated disorders (dated by TCRdb to the late 2010s). In the study overall: Among the approximately 34 multiple sclerosis patients, relapsing-remitting MS was present in roughly 30 and secondary progressive MS was present in 3. Longitudinal samples, technical triplicates and paired sorted CD4+ and CD8+ T-cell subsets, alongside PBMC samples, were included among the roughly 100 TCR-beta libraries. Of the 60 to 70 subjects in the cohort, some 15 were HAM/TSP patients, roughly 34 were multiple sclerosis patients, and about 20 were healthy controls. Peripheral blood TCR-beta repertoires from HTLV-I-associated myelopathy (HAM/TSP) patients, multiple sclerosis patients and healthy controls were compared by UMI-based sequencing. Broader findings and caveats from the paper: Expanded clones from different subjects shared no identical CDR3 amino acid sequences, which suggests that TCR-beta repertoires were private in all groups. The highest TCR clonal expansion was observed in HAM/TSP patients, whereas the lowest was observed in MS patients, even when compared with healthy controls. Repertoires from 18 of 34 MS patients were grouped by phylogenetic analysis into a cluster of related CDR3 sequences, suggesting a possible repertoire-level signature. The MS cluster showed no association with clinical or MRI features, and the authors stated that larger cohorts are needed.

Relative to germline, V is missing 4 bases and J is missing 7 bases, with 10 bases of the junction outside any gene match. CDR1 and CDR2 were assigned from the germline V gene as SGHTA and FQGNSA. The CDR3 runs 16 amino acids, cysteine and phenylalanine included. This entry keeps only the CDR3 DNA: 48 bases, framed from base 1. To synthesize cDNA, template-switch 5'RACE was performed with a primer carrying a 10-nucleotide random unique molecular identifier so that each TCR transcript was tagged. Each sequencing run produced over 160 million TCR-beta sequences covering 15-18 subjects. Total RNA was extracted with the RNeasy kit. The KAPA Real-time Library Amplification kit was used to amplify TCR-beta VDJ regions with primers for the TCR constant region and the 5'RACE anchor. A first PCR added sample indexes and Illumina adaptors, after which a second PCR increased the library yield. The roughly 650 bp TCR product was size-selected on a 2% E-gel SizeSelection system after Ampure bead purification. Before pooling, library quality was assessed on a Bioanalyzer, concentration was determined with Qubit, and library quantification was performed with the Kapa Library Quantification kit. An Illumina HiSeq 2500 sequenced the libraries paired-end 2 x 150 bp. To increase sequence diversity, 25-30% phiX was spiked into each library pool. Under the source paper's analysis protocol: The quality-filtered reads were processed with the UMI-based MiGEC pipeline, whose error correction step removed more than 85% of the raw TCR sequences. VDJ genes were aligned to IMGT germline references, and each clonotype was defined by a unique CDR3 amino acid sequence together with V-J genes. Clonal expansion, Shannon diversity and CDR3 relatedness were evaluated with VDJtools (CalcPairwiseDistances, ClusterSamples), while phylogenetic trees were built in CLCbio workbench. Clones with at least 8 unique UMIs were defined as expanded, with this threshold being based on coefficient-of-variation modelling across technical triplicates. TCRdb reanalyzed the raw reads on its own, using fastp at Q25 for trimming and MiXCR for clone calling, and kept in-frame beta chains. Duplicate CDR3 protein sequences are folded into a single record with the most common DNA and genes. TCRdb, not the original authors, processed these V and J calls. The sample records some 65,000 distinct CDR3 sequences, 3.5% to 4.5% of which are singletons. Clones ranked in the top ten supply roughly 2.7% of the sample.

Libraries from unsorted PBMCs were made from 2 million PBMCs kept in RNAlater at -80 degrees C until RNA extraction. The multiple sclerosis patients were enrolled in a US clinical protocol that evaluated disease progression with magnetic resonance imaging. Peripheral blood was subjected to Ficoll-Hypaque density gradient centrifugation to isolate PBMCs, which were then cryopreserved in liquid nitrogen. The rearranged chain carries TRBV7-2 and TRBJ2-1, with TRBD1 identical over 10 junction bases. Material: PBMCs. The TCR comes from a man aged 45-65 years with multiple sclerosis. This receptor has the CDR3 CASSSDRDRGGNEQFF. The DNA is as follows: TGTGCCAGCAGCTCAGACCGGGACAGGGGAGGTAATGAGCAGTTCTTC.